This record covers a single T cell receptor beta chain. The entry originates in a study of blood T cell repertoires in COVID-19. Study in general: Acute-phase and convalescent COVID-19 samples originated in the United States, Italy and Spain. T cells, B-cell-depleted T cells, or PBMCs provided the cDNA or gDNA that served as material.

The CDR3 has 15 residues. The V end was cut by 2 bases, the J end by 0 bases, with 10 bases between. From germline, CDR1 is KGHSH and CDR2 LQKENI. In the authors' methods: Estimates of nucleated cell counts were drawn from the amplification of reference gene primers. TCRdb's table, derived via immunoSEQ multiplex PCR, lists solely in-frame clones and lacks some. Clonal size and the V and J genes are those of that table, whereas D and trimming came from the DNA. The sample has roughly 53,000 clones; 80% to 90% are singletons. The material sequenced was peripheral blood. This chain joins TRBV18 and TRBJ1-2; D is possibly TRBD1 (5 bases). The receptor was derived from a man between 60 and 75 years old with acute or convalescent COVID-19. CDR3 protein: CASSPDRVANYGYTF. CDR3 sequence (DNA): TGTGCCAGCTCACCAGACAGAGTCGCTAACTATGGCTACACCTTC.